Each of the 32 T cell receptor beta chains below was sequenced from the same sample in a study of shared clonotypes between healthy human individuals. Measured with immunoSEQ multiplex PCR; TCRdb has only the in-frame clones, and not every one. The table includes roughly 1.5 million clones, roughly 98% detected once. Sequencing was carried out using naive CD4+ T cells sorted from blood. The subset was: CD45RA+ positively selected. The source of these receptors is a man aged 25 to 45 in good health.

This chain connects TRBV5-1 to TRBJ2-4; D unclear. Germline V gives CDR1 SGHRS, CDR2 YFSETQ. Trimming pared 4 bases from V and 7 bases from J, leaving 12 bases between. This CDR3 has 13 amino acids. The CDR3: CASSVLGENIQYF. The CDR3 DNA reads as TGCGCCAGCAGCGTCCTAGGCGAGAACATTCAGTACTTC. Looking up the rest from reference TRBV5-1 and TRBJ2-4 gives the full variable domain: KAGVTQTPRYLIKTRGQQVTLSCSPISGHRSVSWYQQTPGQGLQFLFEYFSETQRNKGNFPGRFSGRQFSNSRSEMNVSTLELGDSALYLCASSVLGENIQYFGAGTRLSVL.

The chain recombines TRBV10-3 with TRBJ1-1, with TRBD1 as a possible D gene (5 bases). The CDR3 runs 12 residues. Trimming shortened V by 5 bases and J by 6 bases, and 10 bases separated the two germline ends. Germline CDR1 is ENHRY and CDR2 is SYGVKD. The CDR3: CAISYGGSEAFF. The CDR3 nucleotides read TGTGCCATCAGTTATGGGGGTTCTGAAGCTTTCTTT.

The rearrangement joins TRBV11-2 to TRBJ2-1; the match to TRBD2 covers 11 bases. The CDR3 length is 18 residues. The junction had 6 bases not matched to a gene; V was cut back by 2 bases and J by 0 bases. Germline V gives CDR1 SGHAT, CDR2 FQNNGV. The CDR3, as DNA: TGTGCCAGCAGCTTACTAGCGGGAGGACCTCGCTCCTACAATGAGCAGTTCTTC. Amino acid sequence: CASSLLAGGPRSYNEQFF.

A note on this clone: The same CDR3 arises from other DNA sequences in this sample as well. The CDR3: CASSFRGNEQFF. CDR3 in DNA: TGTGCCAGCAGTTTCCGAGGGAATGAGCAGTTCTTC. The chain carries TRBV28 and TRBJ2-1, with a weak D call TRBD2 (5 bases). The CDR3 sequence is 12 residues long. Germline values: CDR1 MDHEN, CDR2 SYDVKM. Trimming stripped 3 bases from V and 7 bases from J, with 7 bases between.

The chain employs TRBV5-4 and TRBJ1-5; D gene unclear. CDR1 is SGHNT and CDR2 is YYREEE in the germline V gene (reference sequence). The germline V and J ends were trimmed by 0 bases and 9 bases, with 10 bases remaining between them. CDR3 length: 13 amino acids. The CDR3 loop reads CASSLDEGGPQHF. The CDR3 DNA is TGTGCCAGCAGCTTGGACGAGGGAGGGCCCCAGCATTTT.

The chain is built from TRBV5-1 and TRBJ2-2; 9 bases match TRBD2. This CDR3 is 16 amino acids long. Germline V CDR1 and CDR2: SGHRS, YFSETQ. V dropped 0 bases and J dropped 7; count of bases not matched to a gene: 7. CDR3 DNA sequence: TGCGCCAGCAGCTTGGTTGGGACTAGCTCAGGCGGGGAGCTGTTTTTT. Translation: CASSLVGTSSGGELFF.

The gene calls are TRBV7-9 and TRBJ2-7, with no clear D. Looked up from germline, CDR1 is SEHNR and CDR2 is FQNEAQ (reference sequence). This CDR3 region has 15 residues. V gave up 1 base and J gave up 5 bases, with 15 bases separating them. CDR3 nucleotides: TGTGCCAGCAGCTTAGGCCCAGTCGGCCCGGACGAGCAGTACTTC. It translates to CASSLGPVGPDEQYF.

The V gene is TRBV7-9, the J gene TRBJ2-5; 7 bases match TRBD1. The trim removed 4 bases at V and 5 bases at J, leaving 10 bases unmatched. Germline V gene data show CDR1 as SEHNR and CDR2 as FQNEAQ (reference sequence). This CDR3 is built from 15 residues. CDR3 in DNA: TGTGCCAGCAGCTGGGGACAGACCCTCCGCGAGACCCAGTACTTC. Amino acids: CASSWGQTLRETQYF.

The chain recombines TRBV6-1 with TRBJ1-1; D not certain. CDR1 and CDR2 (germline): MNHNS, SASEGT. The CDR3 is made up of 14 amino acids. V lost 5 bases to trimming and J lost 2 bases, with 12 bases between them. The CDR3 DNA is TGTGCCAGCAGTCTTGAGCTCTTTAACACTGAAGCTTTCTTT. Translated, it gives CASSLELFNTEAFF.

In this sample, this clone turned up once. The chain combines TRBV7-2 with TRBJ1-1; D is perhaps TRBD1 (6 bases). The ends were cut back, 4 bases at V and 2 bases at J, with 14 bases in the middle. Germline CDR1 is SGHTA and CDR2 is FQGNSA. The CDR3 totals 15 residues. CDR3: CASSSRGTRNTEAFF. In DNA, the CDR3 is TGTGCCAGCAGCTCCCGAGGGACACGTAACACTGAAGCTTTCTTT.

The CDR3 nucleotides read TGTGCCAGCAGCAAAACGATAGGACAGGGAGGCTACACCTTC. It yields the protein CASSKTIGQGGYTF. This chain uses TRBV5-6 with TRBJ1-2, with 8 bases aligning to TRBD1. The V and J ends lost 4 bases and 8 bases, in that order; junction bases with no gene match: 10. Germline CDR1 SGHDT, CDR2 YYEEEE. The CDR3 covers 14 residues.

The chain has TRBV28 and TRBJ2-5; 7 positions agree with TRBD1. This CDR3 region has 16 residues. Germline CDR1 and CDR2: MDHEN and SYDVKM. Germline trimming cut 3 bases from V and 1 base from J; bases unmatched to any gene: 8. CDR3 loop: CASSFPRGRFQETQYF. CDR3 nucleotides: TGTGCCAGCAGTTTCCCCAGGGGGAGATTCCAAGAGACCCAGTACTTC.

This clone was counted a single time. Here the CDR3 DNA reads TGTGCCAGCTCACCCCGGGGAACGGATGGCTACACCTTC. It translates to CASSPRGTDGYTF. The chain joins TRBV18 to TRBJ1-2, with D unclear. CDR1 and CDR2 (germline): KGHSH, LQKENI. V was trimmed by 3 bases and J by 6 bases, leaving 11 bases between them. There are 13 residues in the CDR3.

The rearrangement joins TRBV27 to TRBJ2-7; 7 positions agree with TRBD2. In germline, CDR1 is MNHEY, CDR2 SMNVEV (reference sequence). CDR3 size: 14 residues. The V and J ends lost 3 bases and 0 bases, in that order; junction bases with no gene match: 2. The CDR3 is CASSFKRDSYEQYF. The CDR3 DNA sequence: TGTGCCAGCAGTTTCAAGCGGGACTCCTACGAGCAGTACTTC.

The rearrangement links TRBV9 to TRBJ2-2, with unresolved D. In germline, CDR1 is SGDLS, CDR2 YYNGEE. The germline V and J ends were trimmed by 3 bases and 5 bases, with 14 bases remaining between them. This CDR3 comprises 15 residues. The CDR3 loop reads CASSAQLGRTGELFF. The DNA of the CDR3 is TGTGCCAGCAGCGCCCAGCTGGGAAGGACCGGGGAGCTGTTTTTT.

The gene calls are TRBV11-2 and TRBJ2-5, with 8 bases matching TRBD1. V shed 0 bases, J shed 4 bases, and the junction held 7 bases outside the gene matches. CDR1 SGHAT and CDR2 FQNNGV come from the germline V gene. The CDR3 contains 16 residues. In nucleotides, the CDR3 is TGTGCCAGCAGCTTAGATCCCAGGGGGCGTAGAGAGACCCAGTACTTC. Its translation is CASSLDPRGRRETQYF.

In regard to this clone: At one end the junction does not follow the germline gene, possibly because of a read error. This chain links TRBV5-1 with TRBJ1-2; 11 bases map to TRBD1. CDR3 length: 13 amino acids. Looked up from germline, CDR1 is SGHRS and CDR2 is YFSETQ. In nucleotides, the CDR3 is TGCGCCAGCAGCCCGGACAGGGGGCCTCCGCGAAACTTC. Residues: CASSPDRGPPRNF. The full variable domain, its missing parts supplied by reference TRBV5-1 and TRBJ1-2, is KAGVTQTPRYLIKTRGQQVTLSCSPISGHRSVSWYQQTPGQGLQFLFEYFSETQRNKGNFPGRFSGRQFSNSRSEMNVSTLELGDSALYLCASSPDRGPPRNFGSGTRLTVV.

The chain couples TRBV18 to TRBJ1-2; a weak D match, TRBD1 (5 bases). The CDR3 runs 12 residues. Trimming removed 6 bases from V and 7 bases from J, with 12 bases in between. Germline V lookup: CDR1 KGHSH, CDR2 LQKENI. The CDR3 coding sequence is TGTGCCAGCTCCCTTAGGGACGCTGGCTACACCTTC. As protein: CASSLRDAGYTF. The variable domain in full, with the rest retrieved from reference TRBV18 and TRBJ1-2, is NAGVMQNPRHLVRRRGQEARLRCSPMKGHSHVYWYRQLPEEGLKFMVYLQKENIIDESGMPKERFSAEFPKEGPSILRIQQVVRGDSAAYFCASSLRDAGYTFGSGTRLTVV.

V and J are TRBV4-1 and TRBJ2-7, with D possibly called TRBD1 or TRBD2 (5 bases each). Germline V gives CDR1 MGHRA, CDR2 YSYEKL. This CDR3 is 15 amino acids long. Trimming removed 4 bases from V and 2 bases from J, with 15 bases in between. In DNA form, the CDR3 reads TGCGCCAGCAGCCGGGCCGGGACGGACACCTACGAGCAGTACTTC. It specifies CASSRAGTDTYEQYF.

The gene calls are TRBV11-2 and TRBJ2-1; D is uncertain. Per the germline V gene, CDR1 is SGHAT and CDR2 is FQNNGV. The CDR3 has 14 amino acids. The germline V and J ends were trimmed by 7 bases and 8 bases, with 18 bases remaining between them. The CDR3 region has the DNA TGTGCCAGCAAGCTAATCGCGTCGAGCGATGAGCAGTTCTTC. As protein: CASKLIASSDEQFF.

This clone occurred once. The rearrangement joins TRBV5-1 to TRBJ2-6, with 12 bases identical to TRBD2. The CDR3 has 17 amino acids. After removal of 4 bases from V and 3 bases from J, the junction contained 5 bases not matched to a gene. CDR1 and CDR2 (germline): SGHRS, YFSETQ. CDR3 coding DNA: TGCGCCAGCAGCGGAACTAGCGGGAGGCTTGGGGCCAACGTCCTGACTTTC. As protein: CASSGTSGRLGANVLTF.

The chain has TRBV6-5 and TRBJ2-6; D unclear. There are 15 residues in the CDR3. V was pared by 4 bases and J by 0 bases, with 7 bases between. Germline V gene lookup returns CDR1 MNHEY and CDR2 SVGAGI. The CDR3 spells CASSLGASGANVLTF. The CDR3 DNA reads TGTGCCAGCAGTTTAGGAGCCTCTGGGGCCAACGTCCTGACTTTC.

V is TRBV2 and J is TRBJ1-1, with D unresolved. This CDR3 region has 13 residues. Germline V gene sequence: CDR1 SNHLY, CDR2 FYNNEI. V was cut by 4 bases and J by 0 bases, with 6 bases left in between. The CDR3 coding sequence is TGTGCCAGCAGTGGAAATATGAACACTGAAGCTTTCTTT. Protein product: CASSGNMNTEAFF.

The chain joins TRBV27 to TRBJ2-7; D is perhaps TRBD2 (6 bases). The germline V and J ends were trimmed by 4 bases and 3 bases, with 19 bases remaining between them. There are 16 residues in the CDR3. Looked up from germline, CDR1 is MNHEY and CDR2 is SMNVEV (reference sequence). This CDR3 is CASSSARMRGNYEQYF. As DNA, the CDR3 is TGTGCCAGCAGTTCCGCTCGAATGCGGGGAAACTACGAGCAGTACTTC.

V and J are TRBV5-1 and TRBJ2-2, with D uncertain. With 0 bases removed from V and 12 bases from J, the gap between germline ends came to 15 bases. Germline lookup yields CDR1 SGHRS and CDR2 YFSETQ. CDR3 length equals 14 residues. CDR3: CASSLAGIGFKLFF. CDR3 nucleotide sequence: TGCGCCAGCAGCTTGGCCGGTATTGGGTTTAAGCTGTTTTTT.

This sequence joins TRBV9 and TRBJ2-2; D ambiguous. The V end lost 3 bases, the J end lost 6 bases, and 9 bases lay between the germline ends. Germline V lookup: CDR1 SGDLS, CDR2 YYNGEE. The CDR3 totals 13 residues. The CDR3, as DNA: TGTGCCAGCAGCGGACAACGGTCCGGGGAGCTGTTTTTT. Its translation is CASSGQRSGELFF.

The chain combines TRBV27 with TRBJ1-1; 11 bases agree with TRBD1. Germline assignment: CDR1 MNHEY and CDR2 SMNVEV (reference sequence). CDR3 length: 17 amino acids. After removal of 4 bases from V and 4 bases from J, the junction contained 11 bases not matched to a gene. CDR3 DNA sequence: TGTGCCAGCAGTTCACGGGACAGGGGGTGGAAGGGCACTGAAGCTTTCTTT. This sequence encodes CASSSRDRGWKGTEAFF.

The V and J genes are TRBV5-6 and TRBJ1-1; no clear D. In germline, CDR1 is SGHDT, CDR2 YYEEEE. The CDR3 is made up of 14 amino acids. Trimming stripped 0 bases from V and 3 bases from J, with 9 bases between. DNA of the CDR3: TGTGCCAGCAGCTTGGGCAGGCGAGACACTGAAGCTTTCTTT. Translating gives CASSLGRRDTEAFF.

This sequence joins TRBV6-6 and TRBJ2-2; TRBD2 agrees at 7 bases. The CDR3 runs 14 residues. Germline lookup yields CDR1 MNHNY and CDR2 SVGAGI (reference sequence). V trimming: 7 bases; J trimming: 4 bases; junction bases outside the gene matches: 6. The CDR3 spells CASTAGDVTGELFF. The CDR3 region has the DNA TGTGCCAGCACGGCGGGGGATGTCACCGGGGAGCTGTTTTTT.

The chain combines TRBV5-6 with TRBJ2-1; TRBD2 is a possible D gene (7 bases). The CDR3 has 14 residues. Trimming took off 4 bases at V and 4 bases at J, with 12 bases between the two ends. CDR1 is SGHDT, CDR2 YYEEEE, per germline. The DNA for the CDR3 is TGTGCCAGCAGCCCGGGGGGCCGGTACAATGAGCAGTTCTTC. Translated, it gives CASSPGGRYNEQFF.

This chain connects TRBV7-5 to TRBJ2-7; the D call in the table, TRBD1, was not verified against the DNA. TRBV7-5 is an annotated pseudogene. The CDR3 sequence is 14 residues long. The CDR3 DNA sequence: TGTGTCAGAAGCTTAGCTGGCAAACCCTACGAGCAGTACTTC. Its translation: CVRSLAGKPYEQYF.

CDR3 in DNA: TGTGCCAGCAGTTACTTTACCGGGACAGGGGATCGTGGCTACACCTTC. Encoded protein: CASSYFTGTGDRGYTF. The chain combines TRBV6-5 with TRBJ1-2; 10 nucleotides agree with TRBD1. This CDR3 spans 16 amino acids. The junction had 9 bases not matched to a gene; V was cut back by 1 base and J by 7 bases. Germline CDR1 is MNHEY and CDR2 is SVGAGI.